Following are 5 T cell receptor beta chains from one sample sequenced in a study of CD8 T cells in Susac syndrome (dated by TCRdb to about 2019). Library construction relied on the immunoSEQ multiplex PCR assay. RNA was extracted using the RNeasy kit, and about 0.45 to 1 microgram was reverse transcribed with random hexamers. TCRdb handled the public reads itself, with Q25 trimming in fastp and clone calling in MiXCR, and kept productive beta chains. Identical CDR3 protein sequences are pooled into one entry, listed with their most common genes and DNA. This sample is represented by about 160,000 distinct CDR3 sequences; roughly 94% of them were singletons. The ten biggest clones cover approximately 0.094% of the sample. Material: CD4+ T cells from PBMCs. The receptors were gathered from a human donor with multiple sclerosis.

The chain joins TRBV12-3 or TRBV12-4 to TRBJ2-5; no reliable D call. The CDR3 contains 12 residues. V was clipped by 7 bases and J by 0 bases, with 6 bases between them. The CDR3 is CASNRYQETQYF. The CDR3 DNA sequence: TGTGCCAGCAATAGGTACCAAGAGACCCAGTACTTC.

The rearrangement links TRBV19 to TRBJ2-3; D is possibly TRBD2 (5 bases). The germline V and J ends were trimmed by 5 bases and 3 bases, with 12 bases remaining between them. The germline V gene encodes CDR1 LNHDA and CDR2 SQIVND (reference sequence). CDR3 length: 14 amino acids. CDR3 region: CASSPSEVTDTQYF. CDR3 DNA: TGTGCCAGTAGTCCCTCGGAGGTTACAGATACGCAGTATTTT.

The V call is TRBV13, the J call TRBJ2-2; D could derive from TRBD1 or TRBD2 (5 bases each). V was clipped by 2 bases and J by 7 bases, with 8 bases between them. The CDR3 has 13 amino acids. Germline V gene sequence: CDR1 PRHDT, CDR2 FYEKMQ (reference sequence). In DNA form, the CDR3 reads TGTGCCAGCAGCTTATGGGGGATCGGGGAGCTGTTTTTT. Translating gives CASSLWGIGELFF. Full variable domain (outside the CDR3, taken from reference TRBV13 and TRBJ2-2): AAGVIQSPRHLIKEKRETATLKCYPIPRHDTVYWYQQGPGQDPQFLISFYEKMQSDKGSIPDRFSAQQFSDYHSELNMSSLELGDSALYFCASSLWGIGELFFGEGSRLTVL.

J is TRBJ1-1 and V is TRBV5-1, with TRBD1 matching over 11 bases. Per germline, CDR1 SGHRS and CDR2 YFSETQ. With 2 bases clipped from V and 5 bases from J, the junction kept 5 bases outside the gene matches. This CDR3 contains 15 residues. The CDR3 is CASSFTGQGGTEAFF. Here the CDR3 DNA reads TGCGCCAGCAGCTTCACGGGACAGGGGGGTACTGAAGCTTTCTTT.

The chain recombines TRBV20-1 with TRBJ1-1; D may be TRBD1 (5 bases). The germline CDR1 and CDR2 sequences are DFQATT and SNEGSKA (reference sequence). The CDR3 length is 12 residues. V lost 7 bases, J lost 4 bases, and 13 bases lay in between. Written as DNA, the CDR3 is TGCAGTGAAAGGGGAAGGGGCACTGAAGCTTTCTTT. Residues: CSERGRGTEAFF.